This TCR beta chain was recovered during a study of CD8+ T cells in alopecia areata. Isolated RNA was reverse transcribed into cDNA used as the sequencing template. Generated by immunoSEQ multiplex PCR, the TCRdb table keeps only in-frame clones and is missing some. The sample lists some 200,000 clones, roughly 50% occurring once. PBMCs were stained for CD3, CD4 and CD8, and CD4+ and CD8+ T cells were sorted. The CDR3 has 14 residues. Germline V lookup: CDR1 SQVTM, CDR2 ANQGSEA. Trimming cost V 1 base and J 3 bases, with 13 bases left between them. Whole-study findings and limits: Researchers reported that TCR sharing among patients proved less clear than in mice, possibly HLA-linked. Higher clonality than in normal scalp was seen in lesional scalp, especially alopecia totalis/universalis. Scalp samples also yield sequences from resident alphabeta T cells of normal skin.

A remark on this clone: Its specificity is not known.

This sequence originates from a human donor in good health. V usage is TRBV29-1 and J usage is TRBJ2-7, with unresolved D. The material sequenced was CD8+ T cells sorted from blood. CDR3 residues: CSVEGPAVGYEQYF. In DNA form, the CDR3 reads TGCAGCGTTGAAGGCCCAGCTGTGGGCTACGAGCAGTACTTC.